The present T cell receptor (beta chain) was sequenced within a study of tumor-infiltrating lymphocytes in primary liver carcinoma. Without any cell sorting, about 20-32 mg of bulk tissue yielded co-extracted RNA and DNA. General observations from the study: Lower overlap was observed for tumor-adjacent and tumor-blood pairs relative to tumor region pairs.

The CDR3 totals 18 residues. Using a constant-region primer together with ProtoScript II reverse transcriptase, TCR beta cDNA was made from about 500 ng of total RNA. ARM-PCR was slightly modified, and three nested multiplex PCR rounds with it gave rise to the TCR beta libraries. The two initial PCR rounds, roughly 9 cycles each, used TRBV1-TRBV30 forward and C-beta reverse primers. TCRdb re-called the multiplex PCR reads with MiXCR, one entry per CDR3 protein. Here the sample spans just under 95,000 distinct CDR3 sequences, around 70% being singletons. Comment on this clonotype: No antigen is known for it.

Sequencing was performed on tumor-adjacent normal liver tissue. The chain carries TRBV21-1 and TRBJ2-3; TRBD1 reflects the table's D call only, with no check against the DNA. TRBV21-1 is listed as a pseudogene. This TCR came from a man aged 35 to 55 with primary liver carcinoma and hepatitis B virus infection. This chain's CDR3 is CASSSPNITTGCTDTQYF. CDR3 bases: TGTGCCAGCAGCTCCCCTAACATCACCACAGGGTGCACAGATACGCAGTATTTT.